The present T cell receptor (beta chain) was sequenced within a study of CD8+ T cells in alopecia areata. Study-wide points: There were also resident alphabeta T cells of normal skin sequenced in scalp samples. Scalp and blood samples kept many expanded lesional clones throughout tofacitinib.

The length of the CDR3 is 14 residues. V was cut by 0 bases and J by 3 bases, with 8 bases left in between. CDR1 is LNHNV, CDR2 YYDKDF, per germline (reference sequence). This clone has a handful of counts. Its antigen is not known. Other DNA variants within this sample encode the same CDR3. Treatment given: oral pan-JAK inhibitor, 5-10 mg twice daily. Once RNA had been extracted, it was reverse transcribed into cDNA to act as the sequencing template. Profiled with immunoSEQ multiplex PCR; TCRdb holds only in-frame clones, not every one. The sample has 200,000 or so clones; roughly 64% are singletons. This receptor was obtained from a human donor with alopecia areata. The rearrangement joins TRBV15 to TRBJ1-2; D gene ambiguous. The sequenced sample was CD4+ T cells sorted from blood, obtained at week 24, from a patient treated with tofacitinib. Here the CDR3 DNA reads TGTGCCACCAGCAGAGATCGGCAGGACTATGGCTACACCTTC. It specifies CATSRDRQDYGYTF.